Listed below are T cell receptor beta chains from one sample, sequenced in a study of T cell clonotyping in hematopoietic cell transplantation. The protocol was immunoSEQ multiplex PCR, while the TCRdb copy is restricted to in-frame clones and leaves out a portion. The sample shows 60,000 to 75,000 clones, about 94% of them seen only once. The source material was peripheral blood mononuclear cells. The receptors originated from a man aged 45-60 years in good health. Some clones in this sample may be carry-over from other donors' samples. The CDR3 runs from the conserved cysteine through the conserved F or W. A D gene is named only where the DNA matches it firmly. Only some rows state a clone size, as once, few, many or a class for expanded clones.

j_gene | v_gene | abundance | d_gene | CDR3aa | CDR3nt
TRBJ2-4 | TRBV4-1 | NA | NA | CASSQSMLAKNIQYF | TGCGCCAGCAGCCAATCGATGCTAGCCAAAAACATTCAGTACTTC
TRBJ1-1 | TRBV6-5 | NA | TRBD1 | CASSWTGDETFF | TGTGCCAGCAGTTGGACAGGGGACGAAACTTTCTTT
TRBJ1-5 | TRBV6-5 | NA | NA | CASSPRGNQPQHF | TGTGCCAGCAGCCCTCGAGGCAATCAGCCCCAGCATTTT
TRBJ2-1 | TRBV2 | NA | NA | CASSSDNEQFF | TGTGCCAGCAGTAGCGACAATGAGCAGTTCTTC
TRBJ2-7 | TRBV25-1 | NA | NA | CASSTPTAVSYEQYF | TGTGCCAGCAGTACCCCGACCGCGGTATCCTACGAGCAGTACTTC
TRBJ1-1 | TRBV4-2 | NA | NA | CASSQSQTEYTEAFF | TGTGCCAGCAGCCAATCGCAGACTGAATACACTGAAGCTTTCTTT
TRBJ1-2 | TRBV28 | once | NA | CASSQQDLLYGYTF | TGTGCCAGCAGTCAACAGGATCTCCTATATGGCTACACCTTC
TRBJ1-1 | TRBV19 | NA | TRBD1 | CASSLNRGSEAFF | TGTGCCAGTAGCCTCAACAGGGGCTCTGAAGCTTTCTTT
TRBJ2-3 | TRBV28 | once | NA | CASSLADTQYF | TGTGCCAGCAGTTTAGCAGATACGCAGTATTTT
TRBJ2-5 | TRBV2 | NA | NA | CASRMRGGGPDRETQYF | TGTGCCAGCAGGATGAGAGGAGGGGGGCCCGATCGGGAGACCCAGTACTTC
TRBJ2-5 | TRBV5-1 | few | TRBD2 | CASSLAGGQETQYF | TGCGCCAGCAGCTTGGCGGGAGGGCAAGAGACCCAGTACTTC
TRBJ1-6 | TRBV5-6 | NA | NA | CASSLKVAGESPLHF | TGTGCCAGCAGCTTGAAGGTGGCAGGGGAATCACCCCTCCACTTT
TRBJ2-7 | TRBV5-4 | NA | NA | CASSLGRDYEQYF | TGTGCCAGCAGCTTGGGCAGGGACTACGAGCAGTACTTC
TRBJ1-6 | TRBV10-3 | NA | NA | CAISGGVGNSPLHF | TGTGCCATCAGTGGAGGGGTGGGCAATTCACCCCTCCACTTT
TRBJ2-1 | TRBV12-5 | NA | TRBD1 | CASGQGAGLSDEQFF | TGTGCTAGTGGCCAGGGGGCGGGGCTGAGCGATGAGCAGTTCTTC
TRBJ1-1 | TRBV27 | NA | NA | CASSSLLGLTEAFF | TGTGCCAGCTCGAGTTTGTTAGGGTTGACCGAAGCTTTCTTT
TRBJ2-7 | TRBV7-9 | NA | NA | CASSFRETAWEQYF | TGTGCCAGCAGCTTTCGGGAGACCGCCTGGGAGCAGTACTTC
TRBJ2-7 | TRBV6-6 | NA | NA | CASRTAYEQYF | TGTGCCAGCAGAACAGCTTACGAGCAGTACTTC
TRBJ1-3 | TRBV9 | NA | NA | CASSAQRAGAGNTIYF | TGTGCCAGCAGCGCCCAGAGGGCAGGGGCTGGAAACACCATATATTTT
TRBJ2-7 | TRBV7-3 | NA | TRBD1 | CASSLFGTGGDEQYF | TGTGCCAGCAGCTTATTCGGGACAGGGGGGGACGAGCAGTACTTC
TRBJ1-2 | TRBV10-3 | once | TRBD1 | CAISELLGGGANYGYTF | TGTGCCATCAGTGAACTTCTGGGAGGGGGCGCAAACTATGGCTACACCTTC
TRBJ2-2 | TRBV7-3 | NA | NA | CASSLSPRGGTGELFF | TGTGCCAGCAGCCTAAGTCCCAGGGGGGGCACCGGGGAGCTGTTTTTT
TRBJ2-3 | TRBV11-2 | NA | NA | CASSLGRGGLTTDTQYF | TGTGCCAGCAGCTTAGGAAGAGGGGGGCTTACCACAGATACGCAGTATTTT
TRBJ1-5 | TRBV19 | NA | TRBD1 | CASSLEGGQGRWDQPQHF | TGTGCCAGTAGTCTTGAGGGGGGACAGGGCCGTTGGGATCAGCCCCAGCATTTT
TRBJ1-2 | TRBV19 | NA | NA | CASSMGTGLAANYGYTF | TGTGCCAGTAGTATGGGGACGGGGCTCGCAGCTAACTATGGCTACACCTTC
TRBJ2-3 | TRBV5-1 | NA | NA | CASSAALDGADTQYF | TGCGCCAGCAGCGCAGCCCTCGATGGGGCAGATACGCAGTATTTT
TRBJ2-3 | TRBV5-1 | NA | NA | CASSVTGPLGVTLTDTQYF | TGCGCCAGCAGCGTAACAGGGCCCCTTGGAGTAACTCTCACAGATACGCAGTATTTT
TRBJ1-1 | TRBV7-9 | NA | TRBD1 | CASSQSGRGLTEAFF | TGTGCCAGCAGCCAATCAGGCAGGGGGCTCACTGAAGCTTTCTTT
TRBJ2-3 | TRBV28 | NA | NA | CASSSAKGADTQYF | TGTGCCAGCAGTTCCGCCAAAGGGGCAGATACGCAGTATTTT
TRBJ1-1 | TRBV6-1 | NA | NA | CASSESFWGSGPNTEAFF | TGTGCCAGCAGTGAAAGCTTTTGGGGGTCCGGCCCTAACACTGAAGCTTTCTTT
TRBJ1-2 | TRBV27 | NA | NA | CASGDTPNYGYTF | TGTGCCAGCGGGGACACCCCGAACTATGGCTACACCTTC
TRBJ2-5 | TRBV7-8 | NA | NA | CASSLVQGTQTQYF | TGTGCCAGCAGCTTAGTTCAAGGGACCCAGACCCAGTACTTC
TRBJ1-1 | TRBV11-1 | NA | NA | CASSLSPGYTEAFF | TGTGCCAGCAGCTTATCGCCGGGGTACACTGAAGCTTTCTTT
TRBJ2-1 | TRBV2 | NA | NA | CACNWDRSYNEQFF | TGTGCCTGTAACTGGGACCGTTCCTACAATGAGCAGTTCTTC
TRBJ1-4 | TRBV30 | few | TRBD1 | CAVDRGGEKLFF | TGTGCCGTGGACAGGGGGGGTGAAAAACTGTTTTTT
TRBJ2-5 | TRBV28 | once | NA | CASSPWEEGTETQYF | TGTGCCAGCAGTCCCTGGGAGGAGGGAACGGAGACCCAGTACTTC
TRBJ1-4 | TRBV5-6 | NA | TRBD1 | CASSLAGTGDEKLFF | TGTGCCAGCAGCTTGGCCGGGACAGGAGATGAAAAACTGTTTTTT
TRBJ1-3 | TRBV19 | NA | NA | CASSADSSSGNTIYF | TGTGCCAGTAGTGCCGACTCCAGCTCTGGAAACACCATATATTTT
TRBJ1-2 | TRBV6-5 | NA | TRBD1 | CASSYSRRGQGYTF | TGTGCCAGCAGTTACTCGCGTAGGGGGCAGGGCTACACCTTC
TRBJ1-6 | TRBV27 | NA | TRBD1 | CASGGTALLPNSPLHF | TGTGCCAGCGGCGGGACAGCGTTATTACCCAATTCACCCCTCCACTTT